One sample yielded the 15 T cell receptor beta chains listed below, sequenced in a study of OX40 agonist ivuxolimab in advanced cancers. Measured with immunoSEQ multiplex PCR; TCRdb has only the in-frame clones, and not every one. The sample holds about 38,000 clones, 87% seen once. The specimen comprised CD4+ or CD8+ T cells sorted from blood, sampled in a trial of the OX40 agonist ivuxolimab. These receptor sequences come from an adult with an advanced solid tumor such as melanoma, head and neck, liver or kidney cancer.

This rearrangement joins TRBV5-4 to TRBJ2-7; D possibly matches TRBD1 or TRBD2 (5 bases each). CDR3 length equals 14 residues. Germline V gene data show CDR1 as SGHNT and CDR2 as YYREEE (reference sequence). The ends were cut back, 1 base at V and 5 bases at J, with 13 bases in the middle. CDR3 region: CASSLSKGPHEQYF. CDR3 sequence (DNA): TGTGCCAGCAGCTTGTCCAAGGGACCCCACGAGCAGTACTTC.

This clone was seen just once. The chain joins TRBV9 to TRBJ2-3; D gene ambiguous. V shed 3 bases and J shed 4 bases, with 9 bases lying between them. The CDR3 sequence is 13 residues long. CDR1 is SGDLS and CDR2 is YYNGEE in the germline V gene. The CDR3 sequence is CASSDLWADTQYF. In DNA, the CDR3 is TGTGCCAGCAGCGACCTTTGGGCAGATACGCAGTATTTT.

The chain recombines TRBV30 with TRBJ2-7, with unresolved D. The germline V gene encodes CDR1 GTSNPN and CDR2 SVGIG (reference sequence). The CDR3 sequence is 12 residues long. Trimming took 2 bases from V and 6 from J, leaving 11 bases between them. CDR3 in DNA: TGTGCCTGGAGTCAGACACAGTCCGAGCAGTACTTC. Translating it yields CAWSQTQSEQYF.

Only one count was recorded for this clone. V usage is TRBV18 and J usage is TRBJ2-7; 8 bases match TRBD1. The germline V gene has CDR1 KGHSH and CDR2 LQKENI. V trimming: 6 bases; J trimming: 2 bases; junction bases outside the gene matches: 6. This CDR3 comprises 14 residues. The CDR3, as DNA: TGTGCCAGCTCCCCCGGGACAGGCACCTACGAGCAGTACTTC. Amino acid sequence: CASSPGTGTYEQYF.

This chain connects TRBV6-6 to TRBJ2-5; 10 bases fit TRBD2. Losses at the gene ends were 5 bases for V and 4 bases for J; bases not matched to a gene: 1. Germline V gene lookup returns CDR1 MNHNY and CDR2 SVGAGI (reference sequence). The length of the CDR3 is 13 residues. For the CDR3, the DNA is TGTGCCAGCAGTGGACTAGCGGTAGAGACCCAGTACTTC. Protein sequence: CASSGLAVETQYF.

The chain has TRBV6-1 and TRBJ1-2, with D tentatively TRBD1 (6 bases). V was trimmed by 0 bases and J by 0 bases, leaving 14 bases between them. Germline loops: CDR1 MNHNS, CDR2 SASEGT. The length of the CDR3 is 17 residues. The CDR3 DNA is TGTGCCAGCAGTGAAGCGCATGGGACACTAGCTAACTATGGCTACACCTTC. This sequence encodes CASSEAHGTLANYGYTF.

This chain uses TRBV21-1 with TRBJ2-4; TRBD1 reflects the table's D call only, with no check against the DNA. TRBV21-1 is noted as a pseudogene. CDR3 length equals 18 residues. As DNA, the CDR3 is TGTGCCAGCAGCAAAGTGGCAGGCCCAAGAAGGCCGAAAAACATTCAGTACTTC. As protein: CASSKVAGPRRPKNIQYF.

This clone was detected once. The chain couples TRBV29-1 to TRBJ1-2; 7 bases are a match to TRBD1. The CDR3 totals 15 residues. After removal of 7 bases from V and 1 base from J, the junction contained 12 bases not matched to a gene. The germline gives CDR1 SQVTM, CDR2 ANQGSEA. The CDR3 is CSDEGGGYGNYGYTF. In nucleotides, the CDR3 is TGCAGCGACGAAGGAGGGGGCTATGGTAACTATGGCTACACCTTC.

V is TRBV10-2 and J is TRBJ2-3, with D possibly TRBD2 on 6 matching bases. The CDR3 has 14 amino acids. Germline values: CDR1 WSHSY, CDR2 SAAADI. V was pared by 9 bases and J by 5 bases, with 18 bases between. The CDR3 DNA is TGCGCCAGTTCTTCCCGGAGGGCCGGAGATACGCAGTATTTT. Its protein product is CASSSRRAGDTQYF.

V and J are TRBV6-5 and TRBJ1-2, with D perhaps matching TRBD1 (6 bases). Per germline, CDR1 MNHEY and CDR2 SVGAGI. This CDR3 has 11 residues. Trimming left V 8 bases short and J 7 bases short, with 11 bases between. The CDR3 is CASSDRGGYTF. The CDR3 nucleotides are TGTGCCAGCTCGGACAGAGGTGGCTACACCTTC.

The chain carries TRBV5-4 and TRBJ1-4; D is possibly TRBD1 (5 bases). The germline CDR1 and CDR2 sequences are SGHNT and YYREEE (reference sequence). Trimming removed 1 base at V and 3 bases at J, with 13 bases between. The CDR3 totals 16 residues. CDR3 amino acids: CASSLNPGTPNEKLFF. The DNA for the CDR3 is TGTGCCAGCAGCTTGAATCCCGGGACTCCTAATGAAAAACTGTTTTTT.

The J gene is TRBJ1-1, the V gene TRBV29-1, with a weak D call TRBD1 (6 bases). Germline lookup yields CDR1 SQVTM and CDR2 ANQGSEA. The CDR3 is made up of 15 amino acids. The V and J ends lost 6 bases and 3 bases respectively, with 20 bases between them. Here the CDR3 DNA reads TGCAGCGTGGGGTTGACGGGCTCAGGGGACACTGAAGCTTTCTTT. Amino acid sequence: CSVGLTGSGDTEAFF.

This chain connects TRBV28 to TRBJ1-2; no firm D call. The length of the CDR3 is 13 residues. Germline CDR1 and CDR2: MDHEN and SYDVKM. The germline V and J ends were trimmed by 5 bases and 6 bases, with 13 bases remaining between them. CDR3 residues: CASSGSVGDGYTF. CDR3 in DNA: TGTGCCAGCAGTGGATCAGTCGGGGATGGCTACACCTTC.

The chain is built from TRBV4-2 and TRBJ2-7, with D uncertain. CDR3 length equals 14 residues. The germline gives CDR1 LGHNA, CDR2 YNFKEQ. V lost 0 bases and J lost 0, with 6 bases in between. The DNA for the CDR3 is TGTGCCAGCAGCCAAGATATGAGCTCCTACGAGCAGTACTTC. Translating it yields CASSQDMSSYEQYF.

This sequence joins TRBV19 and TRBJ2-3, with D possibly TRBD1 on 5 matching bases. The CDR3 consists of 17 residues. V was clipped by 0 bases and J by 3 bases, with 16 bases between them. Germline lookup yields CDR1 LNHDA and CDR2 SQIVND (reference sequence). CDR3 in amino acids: CASSIDRMGRGTDTQYF. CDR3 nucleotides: TGTGCCAGTAGTATAGATCGGATGGGGCGAGGAACAGATACGCAGTATTTT. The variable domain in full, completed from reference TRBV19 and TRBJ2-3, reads DGGITQSPKYLFRKEGQNVTLSCEQNLNHDAMYWYRQDPGQGLRLIYYSQIVNDFQKGDIAEGYSVSREKKESFPLTVTSAQKNPTAFYLCASSIDRMGRGTDTQYFGPGTRLTVL.